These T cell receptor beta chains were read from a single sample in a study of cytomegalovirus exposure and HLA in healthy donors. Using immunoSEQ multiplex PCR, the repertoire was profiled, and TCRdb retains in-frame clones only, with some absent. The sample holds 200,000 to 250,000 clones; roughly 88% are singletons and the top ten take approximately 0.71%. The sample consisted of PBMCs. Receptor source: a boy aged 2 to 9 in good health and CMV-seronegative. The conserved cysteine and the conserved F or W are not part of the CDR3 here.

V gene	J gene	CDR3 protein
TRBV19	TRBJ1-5	ASGTGDQPQH
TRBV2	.	ASSDVLTAPYEQY
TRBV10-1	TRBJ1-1	ASSEAGDFTEAF
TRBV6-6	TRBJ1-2	ASSLGTGRGYGYT
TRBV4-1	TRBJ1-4	ASSQEPQDPTNEKLF
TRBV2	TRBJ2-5	ASSEGREQETQY
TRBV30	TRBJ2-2	AWDNPGELF
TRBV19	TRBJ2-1	ASSSGSNYNEQF
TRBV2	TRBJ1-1	ASSQGKNTEAF
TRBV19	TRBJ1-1	ASSIFGMNTEAF
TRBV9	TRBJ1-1	ASSAYRGGTEAF
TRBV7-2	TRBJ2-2	ASSGRLAGVTGELF
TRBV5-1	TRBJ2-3	ASSFQQGFTDTQY
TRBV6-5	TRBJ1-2	ASSVDRGNYGYT
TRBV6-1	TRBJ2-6	ASSEESGRVSGANVLT
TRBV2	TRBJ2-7	ASKEGIEQY
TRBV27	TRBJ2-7	ASRHGRGAEY
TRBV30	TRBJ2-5	AWGGIAGSGTQY
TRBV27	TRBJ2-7	ASSLSLAGGLYEQY
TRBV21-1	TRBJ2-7	ASRRAGGDQY
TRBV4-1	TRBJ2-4	ASSRQGMENIQY
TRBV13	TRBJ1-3	ASSLGQGNGNTIY
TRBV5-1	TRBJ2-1	ASSLNPSGAPYNEQF
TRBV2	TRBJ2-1	ASTSGRGGEQF
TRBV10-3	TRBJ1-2	AIMGTLIYGYT
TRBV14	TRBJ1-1	ASSQLGSTEAF
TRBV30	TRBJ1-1	AWSVNGGQTEAF
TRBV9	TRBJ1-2	ASSALSRGSNGYT
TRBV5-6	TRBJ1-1	ASDGGRAMNTEAF
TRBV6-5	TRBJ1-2	ASSLGIFGDYGYT
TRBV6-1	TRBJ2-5	ASSEFWGQQETQY
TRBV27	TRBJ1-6	ASSFTGSSPLH
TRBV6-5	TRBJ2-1	ASSYLAGRRDNEQF
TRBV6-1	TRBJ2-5	ASFGAQETQY
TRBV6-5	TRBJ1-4	ASSQTATREKLF
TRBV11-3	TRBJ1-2	ASSSGQGAGYT
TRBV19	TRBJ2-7	ASTTPQGSEQY